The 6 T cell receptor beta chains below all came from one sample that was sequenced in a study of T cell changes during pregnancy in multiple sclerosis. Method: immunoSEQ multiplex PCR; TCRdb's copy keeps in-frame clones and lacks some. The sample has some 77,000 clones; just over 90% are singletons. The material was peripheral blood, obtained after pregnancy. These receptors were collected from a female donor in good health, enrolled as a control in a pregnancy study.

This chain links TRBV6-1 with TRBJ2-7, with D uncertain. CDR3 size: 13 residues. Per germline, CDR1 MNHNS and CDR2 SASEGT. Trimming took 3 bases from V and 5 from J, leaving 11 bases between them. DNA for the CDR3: TGTGCCAGCAGTGATTGGCCAGGCAACGAGCAGTACTTC. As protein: CASSDWPGNEQYF.

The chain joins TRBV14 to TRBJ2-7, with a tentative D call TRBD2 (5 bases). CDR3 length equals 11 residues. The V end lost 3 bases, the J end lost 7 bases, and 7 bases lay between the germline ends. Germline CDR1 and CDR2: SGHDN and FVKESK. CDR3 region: CASSQRREQYF. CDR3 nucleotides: TGTGCCAGCAGCCAGAGGAGGGAGCAGTACTTC.

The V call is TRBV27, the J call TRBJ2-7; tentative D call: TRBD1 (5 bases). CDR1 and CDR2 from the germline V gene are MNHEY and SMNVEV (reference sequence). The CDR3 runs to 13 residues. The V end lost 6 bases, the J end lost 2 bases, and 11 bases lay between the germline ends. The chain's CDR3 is CASRTVNPYEQYF. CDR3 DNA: TGTGCCAGCAGGACAGTGAACCCCTACGAGCAGTACTTC.

This CDR3 reads CASSPAGTLSYNEQFF. The DNA for the CDR3 is TGTGCCAGCAGCCCGGCCGGGACTCTGTCCTACAATGAGCAGTTCTTC. This rearrangement joins TRBV7-9 to TRBJ2-1, with D perhaps matching TRBD2 (6 bases). V was trimmed by 5 bases and J by 1 base, leaving 15 bases between them. This CDR3 contains 16 residues. Germline values: CDR1 SEHNR, CDR2 FQNEAQ (reference sequence).

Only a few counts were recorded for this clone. CDR3 coding DNA: TGTGCCAGCAGTAGAGATCTCAGGGATCAGTCCTCTGGAAACACCATATATTTT. Protein product: CASSRDLRDQSSGNTIYF. V is TRBV7-9 and J is TRBJ1-3; TRBD1 is a possible D gene (5 bases). Germline values: CDR1 SEHNR, CDR2 FQNEAQ (reference sequence). The CDR3 is 18 amino acids. Trimming stripped 6 bases from V and 0 bases from J, with 21 bases between.

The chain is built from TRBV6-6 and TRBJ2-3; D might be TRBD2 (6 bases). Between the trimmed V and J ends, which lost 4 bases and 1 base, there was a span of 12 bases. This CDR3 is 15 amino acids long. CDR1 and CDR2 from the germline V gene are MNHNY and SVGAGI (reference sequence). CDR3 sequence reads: CASSSPGDGTDTQYF. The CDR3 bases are TGTGCCAGCAGTTCCCCGGGAGATGGCACAGATACGCAGTATTTT.